This T cell receptor (beta chain) came from a study of T cell changes during pregnancy in multiple sclerosis. Repertoires were generated with immunoSEQ multiplex PCR, while TCRdb's copy carries only in-frame clones and drops some. The table includes about 48,000 clones, approximately 88% detected once. This material consisted of CD4+ T cells from peripheral blood mononuclear cells, taken in the second trimester of pregnancy. This clonotype was sampled from a female donor with multiple sclerosis, enrolled in a pregnancy study.

DNA for the CDR3: TGTGCCAGCAGCCAAGAAAATAGCGGGAGTAGCTTCTACGAGCAGTACTTC. This gives the protein CASSQENSGSSFYEQYF. This sequence joins TRBV4-2 and TRBJ2-7, with 9 bases matching TRBD2. The CDR3 loop spans 17 amino acids. Germline loops: CDR1 LGHNA, CDR2 YNFKEQ. V lost 0 bases, J lost 3 bases, and 9 bases stayed unmatched.